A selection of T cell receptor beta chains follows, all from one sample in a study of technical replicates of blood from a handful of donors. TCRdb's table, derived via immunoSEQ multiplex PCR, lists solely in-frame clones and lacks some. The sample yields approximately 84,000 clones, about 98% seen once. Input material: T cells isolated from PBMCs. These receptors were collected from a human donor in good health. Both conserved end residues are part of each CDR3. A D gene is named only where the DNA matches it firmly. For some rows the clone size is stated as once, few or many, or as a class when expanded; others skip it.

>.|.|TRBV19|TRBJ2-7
CASSATLGDTYSYEQYF
TGTGCCAGTAGTGCTACCTTGGGGGACACCTACTCCTACGAGCAGTACTTC
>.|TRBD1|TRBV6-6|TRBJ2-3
CATGDRAFTDTQYF
TGTGCCACCGGGGACAGGGCCTTCACAGATACGCAGTATTTT
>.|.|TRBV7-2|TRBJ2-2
CASSLVQGQGGELFF
TGTGCCAGCAGCTTAGTGCAGGGGCAGGGCGGGGAGCTGTTTTTT
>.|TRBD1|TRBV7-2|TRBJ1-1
CASSWDRVLTEAFF
TGTGCCAGCAGCTGGGACAGGGTCCTCACTGAAGCTTTCTTT
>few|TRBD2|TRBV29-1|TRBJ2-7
CSVGRLAGYEQYF
TGCAGCGTGGGGAGGCTAGCGGGTTACGAGCAGTACTTC
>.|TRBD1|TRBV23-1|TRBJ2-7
CASSFTGGGYEQYF
TGCGCCAGCAGCTTCACAGGGGGCGGGTACGAGCAGTACTTC
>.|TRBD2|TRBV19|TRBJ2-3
CASSKPIAGADTQYF
TGTGCCAGTAGTAAGCCGATAGCGGGGGCAGATACGCAGTATTTT
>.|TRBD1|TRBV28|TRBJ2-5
CASSMLQGYTQYF
TGTGCCAGCAGTATGCTACAGGGGTACACCCAGTACTTC
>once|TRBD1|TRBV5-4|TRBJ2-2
CASSVTGIGELFF
TGTGCCAGCAGCGTGACAGGGATCGGGGAGCTGTTTTTT
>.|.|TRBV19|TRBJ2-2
CASSRSGLNTGELFF
TGTGCCAGTAGTAGATCGGGACTGAACACCGGGGAGCTGTTTTTT
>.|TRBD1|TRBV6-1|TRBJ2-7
CASSEGGGGYLQYF
TGTGCCAGCAGTGAAGGAGGGGGCGGATACCTGCAGTACTTC
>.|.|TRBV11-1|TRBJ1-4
CASSLHREAEKLFF
TGTGCCAGCAGCTTACACAGGGAAGCTGAAAAACTGTTTTTT
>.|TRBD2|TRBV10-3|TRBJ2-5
CAISAMTSRQETQYF
TGTGCCATCAGTGCCATGACTAGCAGGCAAGAGACCCAGTACTTC
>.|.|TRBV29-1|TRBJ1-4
CSARRSFNEKLFF
TGCAGCGCGAGACGGAGTTTTAATGAAAAACTGTTTTTT
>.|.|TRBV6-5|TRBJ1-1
CASSYFSGSEAFF
TGTGCCAGCAGTTACTTTTCGGGGTCAGAAGCTTTCTTT
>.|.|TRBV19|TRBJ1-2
CASSIGVNYGYTF
TGTGCCAGTAGTATTGGAGTGAACTATGGCTACACCTTC
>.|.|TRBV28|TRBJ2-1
CASVYGDEQFF
TGTGCCAGCGTTTACGGGGATGAGCAGTTCTTC
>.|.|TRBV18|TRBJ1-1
CASSPQGNTEAFF
TGTGCCAGCTCACCACAGGGGAATACTGAAGCTTTCTTT
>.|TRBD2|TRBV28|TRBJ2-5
CASSPPRREGETQYF
TGTGCCAGCAGTCCCCCCCGCCGGGAGGGGGAGACCCAGTACTTC
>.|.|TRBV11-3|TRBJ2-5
CASSLDHRAETQYF
TGTGCCAGCAGCTTAGATCACAGGGCAGAGACCCAGTACTTC
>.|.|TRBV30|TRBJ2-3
CAWSVSVSTDTQYF
TGTGCCTGGAGTGTATCTGTCAGCACAGATACGCAGTATTTT
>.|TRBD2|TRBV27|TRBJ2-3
CASSLSSGLAPTDTQYF
TGTGCCAGCAGTTTATCGTCCGGACTAGCGCCCACAGATACGCAGTATTTT
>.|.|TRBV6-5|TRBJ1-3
CASSYSMRPPNTIYF
TGTGCCAGCAGTTACTCGATGAGGCCGCCGAACACCATATATTTT